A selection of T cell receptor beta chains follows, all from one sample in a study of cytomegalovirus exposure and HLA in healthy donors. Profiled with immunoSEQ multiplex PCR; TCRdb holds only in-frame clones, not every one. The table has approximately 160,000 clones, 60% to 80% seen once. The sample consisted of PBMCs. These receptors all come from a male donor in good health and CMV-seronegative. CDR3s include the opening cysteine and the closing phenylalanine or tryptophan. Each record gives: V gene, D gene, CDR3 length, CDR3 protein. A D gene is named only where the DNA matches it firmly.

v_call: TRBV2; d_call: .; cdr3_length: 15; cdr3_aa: CASRKRANSYNEQFF
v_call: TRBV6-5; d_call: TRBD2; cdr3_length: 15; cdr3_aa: CASTKTSGGYNEQFF
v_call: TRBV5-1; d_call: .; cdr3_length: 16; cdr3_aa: CASSLKLTGRAGELFF
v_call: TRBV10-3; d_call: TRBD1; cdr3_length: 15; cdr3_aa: CAISESQGARQPQHF
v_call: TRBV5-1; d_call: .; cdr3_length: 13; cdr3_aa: CASSLFLANEQFF
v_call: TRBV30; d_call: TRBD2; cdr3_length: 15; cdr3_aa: CAWLDLAGAYNEQFF
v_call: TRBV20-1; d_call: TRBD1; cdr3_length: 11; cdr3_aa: CSAGQGGEAFF
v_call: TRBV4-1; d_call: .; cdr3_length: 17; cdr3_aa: CASSREGKVEGHNEQFF
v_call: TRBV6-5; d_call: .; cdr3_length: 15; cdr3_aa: CASSPGTIPLDEQYF
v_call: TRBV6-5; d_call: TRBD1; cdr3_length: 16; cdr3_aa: CASSYSGTGGAKTQYF
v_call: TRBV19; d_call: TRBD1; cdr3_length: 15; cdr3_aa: CASSIGGQGIYEQYF
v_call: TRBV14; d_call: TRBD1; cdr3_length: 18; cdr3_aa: CASSQKGKDRGSGNTIYF
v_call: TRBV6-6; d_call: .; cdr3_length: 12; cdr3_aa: CASRTVSYEQYF
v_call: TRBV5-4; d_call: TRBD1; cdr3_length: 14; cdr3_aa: CASSLVGTGYGYTF
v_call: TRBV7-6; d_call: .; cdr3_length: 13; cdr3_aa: CASSLQGNQPQHF
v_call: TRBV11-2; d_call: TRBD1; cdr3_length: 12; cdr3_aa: CASKGRGYEQYF
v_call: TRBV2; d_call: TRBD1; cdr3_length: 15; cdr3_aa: CASSEGTGGSYEQYF
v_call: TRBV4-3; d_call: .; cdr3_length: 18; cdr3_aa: CASSQDLPRGTTNEKLFF
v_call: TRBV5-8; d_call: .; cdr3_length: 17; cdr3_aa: CASSDLSGSSYNSPLHF
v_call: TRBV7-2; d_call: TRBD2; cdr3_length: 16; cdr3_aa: CASSRLGGRGTDTQYF
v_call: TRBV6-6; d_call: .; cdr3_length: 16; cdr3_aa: CASSYKGGGGSYGYTF
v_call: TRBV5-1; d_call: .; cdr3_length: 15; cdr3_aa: CASSLDVSVNTEAFF
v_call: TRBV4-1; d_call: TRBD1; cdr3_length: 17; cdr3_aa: CASSQGGQGVLNQPQHF
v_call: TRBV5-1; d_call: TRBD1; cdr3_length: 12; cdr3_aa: CASSPDRGEAFF
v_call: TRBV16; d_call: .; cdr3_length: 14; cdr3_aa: CASSQSADSGGYTF
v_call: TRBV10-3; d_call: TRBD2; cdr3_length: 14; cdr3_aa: CAIAPSGGADTQYF
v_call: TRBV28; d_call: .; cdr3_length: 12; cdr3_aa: CASSKPPYEQYF
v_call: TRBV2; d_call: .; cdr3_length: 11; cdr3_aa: CASKLLYEQYF
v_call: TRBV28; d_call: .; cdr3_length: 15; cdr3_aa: CASSFIRGNGEKLFF